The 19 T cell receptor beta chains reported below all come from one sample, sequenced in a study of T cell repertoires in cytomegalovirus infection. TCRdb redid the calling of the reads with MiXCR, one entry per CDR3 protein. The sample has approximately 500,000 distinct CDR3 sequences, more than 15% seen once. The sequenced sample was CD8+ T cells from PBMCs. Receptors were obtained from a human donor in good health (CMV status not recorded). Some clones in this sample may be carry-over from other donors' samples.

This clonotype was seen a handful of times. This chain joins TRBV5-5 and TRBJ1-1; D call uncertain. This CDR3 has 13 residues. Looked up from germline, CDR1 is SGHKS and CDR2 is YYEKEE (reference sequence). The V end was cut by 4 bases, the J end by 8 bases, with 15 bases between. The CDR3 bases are TGTGCCAGCAGCCAGTATTCCGGGGTCGAAGCTTTCTTT. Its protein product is CASSQYSGVEAFF.

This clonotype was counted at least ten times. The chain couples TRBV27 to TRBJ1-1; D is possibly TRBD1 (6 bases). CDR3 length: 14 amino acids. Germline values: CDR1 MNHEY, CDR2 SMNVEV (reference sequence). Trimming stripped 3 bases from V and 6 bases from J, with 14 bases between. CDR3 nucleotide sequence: TGTGCCAGCAGTTTTCAGGGGCAGAGAGCTGAAGCTTTCTTT. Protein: CASSFQGQRAEAFF.

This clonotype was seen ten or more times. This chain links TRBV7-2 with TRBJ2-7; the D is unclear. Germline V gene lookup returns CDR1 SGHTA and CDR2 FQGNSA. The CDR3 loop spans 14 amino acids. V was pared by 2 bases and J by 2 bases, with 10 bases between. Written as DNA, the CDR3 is TGTGCCAGCAGCTTAAGTGTGCCCCCCTACGAGCAGTACTTC. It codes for CASSLSVPPYEQYF.

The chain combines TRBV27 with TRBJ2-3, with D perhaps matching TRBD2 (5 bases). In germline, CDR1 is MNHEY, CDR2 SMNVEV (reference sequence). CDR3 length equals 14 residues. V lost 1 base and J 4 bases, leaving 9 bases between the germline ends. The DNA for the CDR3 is TGTGCCAGCAGTTTATACGGAGGTCCAGATACGCAGTATTTT. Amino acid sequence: CASSLYGGPDTQYF.

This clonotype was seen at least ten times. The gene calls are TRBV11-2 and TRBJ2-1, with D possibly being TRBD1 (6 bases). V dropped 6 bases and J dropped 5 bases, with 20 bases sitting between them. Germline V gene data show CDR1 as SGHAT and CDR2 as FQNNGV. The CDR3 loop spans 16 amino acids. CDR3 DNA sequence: TGTGCCAGCAGTTTTCCCGAGGGGGTTCAGGACAATGAGCAGTTCTTC. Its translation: CASSFPEGVQDNEQFF.

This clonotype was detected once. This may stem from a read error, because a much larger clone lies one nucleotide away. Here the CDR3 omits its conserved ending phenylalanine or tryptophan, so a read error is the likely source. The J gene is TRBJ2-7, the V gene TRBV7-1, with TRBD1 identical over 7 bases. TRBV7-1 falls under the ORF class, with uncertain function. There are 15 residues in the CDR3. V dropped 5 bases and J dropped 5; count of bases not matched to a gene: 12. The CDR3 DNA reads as TGTGCCAGCAGCGGCGACAGGGCCCCCCTCCACGAGCAGTACTTA. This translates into CASSGDRAPLHEQYL.

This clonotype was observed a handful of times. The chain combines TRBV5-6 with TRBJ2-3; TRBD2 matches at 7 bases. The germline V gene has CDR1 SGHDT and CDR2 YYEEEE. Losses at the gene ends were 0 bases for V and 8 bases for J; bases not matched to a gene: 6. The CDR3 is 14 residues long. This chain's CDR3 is CASSLVAGEGTQYF. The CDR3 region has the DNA TGTGCCAGCAGCTTGGTTGCGGGAGAGGGTACGCAGTATTTT.

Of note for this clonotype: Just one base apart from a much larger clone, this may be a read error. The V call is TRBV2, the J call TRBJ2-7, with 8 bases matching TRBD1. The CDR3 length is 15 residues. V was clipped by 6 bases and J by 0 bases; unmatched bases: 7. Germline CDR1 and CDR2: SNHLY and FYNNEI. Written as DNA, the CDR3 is TGTGCCAGCAGCGATGGACAGGGTGGCTCCTACGAGCAGTACTTC. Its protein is CASSDGQGGSYEQYF.

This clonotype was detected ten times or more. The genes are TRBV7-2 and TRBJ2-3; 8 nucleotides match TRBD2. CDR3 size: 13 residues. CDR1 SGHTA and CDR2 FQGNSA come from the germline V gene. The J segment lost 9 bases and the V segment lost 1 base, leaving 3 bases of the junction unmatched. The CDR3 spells CASSLGGLGTQYF. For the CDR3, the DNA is TGTGCCAGCAGCTTAGGGGGACTAGGAACGCAGTATTTT.

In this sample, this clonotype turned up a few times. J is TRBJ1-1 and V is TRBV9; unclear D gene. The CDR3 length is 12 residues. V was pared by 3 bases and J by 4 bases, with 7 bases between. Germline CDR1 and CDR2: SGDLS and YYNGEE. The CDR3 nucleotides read TGTGCCAGCAGCGACCAAGGCACTGAAGCTTTCTTT. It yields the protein CASSDQGTEAFF.

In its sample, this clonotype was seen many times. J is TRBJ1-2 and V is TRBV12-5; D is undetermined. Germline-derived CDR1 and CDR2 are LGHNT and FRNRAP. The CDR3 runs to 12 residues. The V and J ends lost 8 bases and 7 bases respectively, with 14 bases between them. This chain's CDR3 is CASSAGGSGYTF. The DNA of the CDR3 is TGTGCTAGTTCAGCGGGAGGGTCTGGCTACACCTTC.

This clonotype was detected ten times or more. CDR3 in amino acids: CASSEAPRLAGTYNEQFF. The CDR3 DNA sequence: TGTGCCAGCAGTGAAGCGCCTCGCCTAGCGGGAACTTACAATGAGCAGTTCTTC. This chain connects TRBV6-1 to TRBJ2-1, with 9 bases matching TRBD2. Trimming removed 0 bases from V and 4 bases from J; junction bases left unmatched: 10. The CDR3 runs to 18 residues. CDR1 and CDR2 from the germline V gene are MNHNS and SASEGT.

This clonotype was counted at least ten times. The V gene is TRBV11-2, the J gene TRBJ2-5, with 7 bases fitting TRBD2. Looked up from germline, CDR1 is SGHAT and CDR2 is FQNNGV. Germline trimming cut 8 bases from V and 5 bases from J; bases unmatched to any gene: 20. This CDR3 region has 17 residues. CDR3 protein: CASRGWAGAESGETQYF. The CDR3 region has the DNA TGTGCCAGCCGCGGGTGGGCGGGAGCTGAATCGGGTGAGACCCAGTACTTC.

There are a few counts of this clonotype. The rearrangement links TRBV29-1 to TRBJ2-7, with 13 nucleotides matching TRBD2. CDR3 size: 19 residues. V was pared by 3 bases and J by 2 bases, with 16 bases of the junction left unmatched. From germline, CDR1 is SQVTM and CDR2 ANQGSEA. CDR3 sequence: CSVEGRRLAGGSTTYEQYF. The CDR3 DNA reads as TGCAGCGTTGAGGGGCGCAGACTAGCGGGGGGAAGTACCACCTACGAGCAGTACTTC.

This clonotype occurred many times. The DNA for the CDR3 is TGTGCCACCAACCTACCCGGCAGGGGAAATAATTCACCCCTCCACTTT. Residues: CATNLPGRGNNSPLHF. The rearrangement uses TRBV2 and TRBJ1-6, with D possibly TRBD1 on 6 matching bases. CDR1 and CDR2 from the germline V gene are SNHLY and FYNNEI. V was trimmed by 10 bases and J by 5 bases, leaving 21 bases between them. The CDR3 totals 16 residues. Filled out from reference TRBV2 and TRBJ1-6, the complete variable domain reads EPEVTQTPSHQVTQMGQEVILRCVPISNHLYFYWYRQILGQKVEFLVSFYNNEISEKSEIFDDQFSVERPDGSNFTLKIRSTKLEDSAMYFCATNLPGRGNNSPLHFGNGTRLTVT.

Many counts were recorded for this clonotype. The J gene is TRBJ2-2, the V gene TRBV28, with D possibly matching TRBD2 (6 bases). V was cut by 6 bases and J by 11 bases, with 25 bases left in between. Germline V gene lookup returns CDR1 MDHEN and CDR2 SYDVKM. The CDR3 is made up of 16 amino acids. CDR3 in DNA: TGTGCCAGCAGCCCCGTAGCGGAACTAGTACCCTTAGAGCTGTTTTTT. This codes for CASSPVAELVPLELFF. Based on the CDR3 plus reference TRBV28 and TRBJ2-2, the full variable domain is DVKVTQSSRYLVKRTGEKVFLECVQDMDHENMFWYRQDPGLGLRLIYFSYDVKMKEKGDIPEGYSVSREKKERFSLILESASTNQTSMYLCASSPVAELVPLELFFGEGSRLTVL.

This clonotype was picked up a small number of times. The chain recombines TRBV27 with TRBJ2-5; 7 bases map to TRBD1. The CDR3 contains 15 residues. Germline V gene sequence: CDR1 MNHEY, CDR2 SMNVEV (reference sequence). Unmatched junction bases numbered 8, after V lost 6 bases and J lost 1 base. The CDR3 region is CASSIQGSGQETQYF. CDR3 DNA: TGTGCCAGCAGCATACAGGGGTCGGGCCAAGAGACCCAGTACTTC.

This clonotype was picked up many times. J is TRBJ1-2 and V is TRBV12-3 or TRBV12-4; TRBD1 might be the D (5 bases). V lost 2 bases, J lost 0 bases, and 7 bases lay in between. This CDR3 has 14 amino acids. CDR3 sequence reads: CASSLWGTNYGYTF. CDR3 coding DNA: TGTGCCAGCAGTTTATGGGGGACTAACTATGGCTACACCTTC.

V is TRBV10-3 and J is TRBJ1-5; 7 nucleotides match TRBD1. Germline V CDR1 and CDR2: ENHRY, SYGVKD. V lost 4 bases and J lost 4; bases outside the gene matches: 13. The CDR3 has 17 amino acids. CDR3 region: CAISAQGWGEGNQPQHF. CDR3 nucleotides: TGTGCCATCAGTGCACAGGGGTGGGGTGAGGGAAATCAGCCCCAGCATTTT.